The 31 T cell receptor beta chains presented below share a single source sample, sequenced in a study of blood T cell repertoires in COVID-19. Assay: immunoSEQ multiplex PCR; the TCRdb copy retains only in-frame clones and omits some. This sample has 110,000 or so clones; around four fifths occur once, and the top ten carry around 8%. Specimen: peripheral blood. These receptors came from a woman in her thirties or forties with acute or convalescent COVID-19.

The J gene is TRBJ1-1, the V gene TRBV9; D perhaps matches TRBD1 (5 bases). Germline V gene data show CDR1 as SGDLS and CDR2 as YYNGEE. The CDR3 spans 16 residues. Trimming cost V 2 bases and J 0 bases, with 14 bases left between them. The chain's CDR3 is CASSVFVGGVNTEAFF. The CDR3, as DNA: TGTGCCAGCAGCGTTTTTGTCGGGGGGGTGAACACTGAAGCTTTCTTT.

This chain links TRBV7-2 with TRBJ1-5; tentatively, D is TRBD1 (5 bases). The germline V gene encodes CDR1 SGHTA and CDR2 FQGNSA. Trimming cost V 4 bases and J 1 base, with 11 bases left between them. This CDR3 is 15 amino acids long. The CDR3 DNA reads as TGTGCCAGCAGCTGGGGGGGGGACAGCAATCAGCCCCAGCATTTT. Translated: CASSWGGDSNQPQHF.

This chain uses TRBV12-5 with TRBJ2-1, with 8 bases fitting TRBD1. The CDR3 is 15 residues long. With V trimmed by 4 bases and J by 11 bases, 13 bases remained unmatched. The germline gives CDR1 LGHNT, CDR2 FRNRAP. CDR3 loop: CASGSRTGKRVQQFF. As DNA, the CDR3 is TGTGCTAGTGGTTCGCGGACAGGGAAAAGGGTCCAGCAGTTCTTC.

The chain couples TRBV4-3 to TRBJ2-3; 7 bases line up with TRBD2. The CDR3 contains 19 residues. In germline, CDR1 is LGHNA, CDR2 YSLEER. With 1 base clipped from V and 5 bases from J, the junction kept 18 bases outside the gene matches. CDR3 bases: TGCGCCAGCAGCCAAGCGTCGACCCTAGCGGATCCGCGGGGAGATACGCAGTATTTT. This encodes CASSQASTLADPRGDTQYF.

The rearrangement links TRBV5-1 to TRBJ2-1; D perhaps matches TRBD1 (5 bases). Trimming removed 0 bases from V and 2 bases from J, with 6 bases in between. This CDR3 region has 14 residues. Germline V CDR1 and CDR2: SGHRS, YFSETQ. CDR3 DNA: TGCGCCAGCAGCTTGGGACAGACCTACAATGAGCAGTTCTTC. It codes for CASSLGQTYNEQFF.

This chain links TRBV19 with TRBJ2-3; perhaps TRBD2 as D (5 bases). Germline CDR1 and CDR2: LNHDA and SQIVND (reference sequence). V was cut by 10 bases and J by 4 bases, with 12 bases left in between. This CDR3 contains 12 residues. CDR3 nucleotide sequence: TGTGCCACCAGAGCGGTGCCAGATACGCAGTATTTT. Encoded protein: CATRAVPDTQYF.

This chain joins TRBV5-6 and TRBJ2-3, with a tentative D call TRBD1 (5 bases). This CDR3 is 13 amino acids long. Trimming shortened V by 6 bases and J by 7 bases, and 15 bases separated the two germline ends. The germline V gene encodes CDR1 SGHDT and CDR2 YYEEEE. The CDR3 region has the DNA TGTGCCAGCACCTTACAGAAGGGGAATACGCAGTATTTT. Translating it yields CASTLQKGNTQYF.

The chain couples TRBV19 to TRBJ1-2; 7 nucleotides line up with TRBD1. Germline V gene lookup returns CDR1 LNHDA and CDR2 SQIVND (reference sequence). V lost 2 bases and J lost 4; bases outside the gene matches: 19. The CDR3 totals 19 residues. The CDR3 DNA reads as TGTGCCAGTAGTATAAATTTTAGAGACAGGGCGGTTAAGGTCTATGGCTACACCTTC. Its protein product is CASSINFRDRAVKVYGYTF.

The chain employs TRBV19 and TRBJ1-5; D gene ambiguous. Germline values: CDR1 LNHDA, CDR2 SQIVND (reference sequence). The V gene lost 6 bases and the J gene lost 3 bases, with 18 bases spanning the gap. CDR3 length: 16 amino acids. In nucleotides, the CDR3 is TGTGCCAGTAGCAACGACCCCGGGGTCCTCAATCAGCCCCAGCATTTT. It codes for CASSNDPGVLNQPQHF.

The chain links TRBV12-3 or TRBV12-4 to TRBJ2-2; D not certain. Deletions cut 7 bases from V and 5 bases from J, with 11 bases between. The CDR3 has 13 amino acids. CDR3 sequence (DNA): TGTGCCAGCATTAGGAGAGTTACCGGGGAGCTGTTTTTT. Translation: CASIRRVTGELFF.

J is TRBJ2-7 and V is TRBV7-2, with 9 bases matching TRBD1. The CDR3 sequence is 14 residues long. V shed 11 bases, J shed 6 bases, and the junction held 14 bases outside the gene matches. The V gene's germline CDR1 is SGHTA and CDR2 FQGNSA. For the CDR3, the DNA is TGTGCCTCCGGTCCGGGACAGGGAAATGGCGAGCAGTACTTC. Translation: CASGPGQGNGEQYF.

The CDR3 region has the DNA TGTGCCAGTAGTATAAAAAGGAGGGGGGGGCCCTACGAGCAGTACTTC. Its protein is CASSIKRRGGPYEQYF. The chain couples TRBV19 to TRBJ2-7; tentatively, D is TRBD2 (7 bases). The CDR3 totals 16 residues. Germline V CDR1 and CDR2: LNHDA, SQIVND (reference sequence). V lost 2 bases, J lost 2 bases, and 16 bases lay in between.

The gene calls are TRBV3-1 (or the pseudogene TRBV3-2) and TRBJ1-1; D perhaps matches TRBD1 (6 bases). The V gene's germline CDR1 is LGHDT and CDR2 YNNKEL (reference sequence). The CDR3 length is 17 residues. Trimming removed 0 bases at V and 7 bases at J, with 21 bases between. CDR3 amino acids: CASSQDVRDRTEHEAFF. CDR3 in DNA: TGTGCCAGCAGCCAAGATGTAAGGGACCGGACAGAGCATGAAGCTTTCTTT.

V usage is TRBV5-5 and J usage is TRBJ1-2, with D tentatively TRBD1 (5 bases). This CDR3 is built from 16 residues. CDR1 is SGHKS and CDR2 is YYEKEE in the germline V gene (reference sequence). The V end was cut by 3 bases, the J end by 5 bases, with 20 bases between. DNA of the CDR3: TGTGCCAGCAGCTACCGCCACCCGGAGGGGCAGTATGGCTACACCTTC. Its protein product is CASSYRHPEGQYGYTF. Together with reference TRBV5-5 and TRBJ1-2, the CDR3 gives the full variable domain: DAGVTQSPTHLIKTRGQQVTLRCSPISGHKSVSWYQQVLGQGPQFIFQYYEKEERGRGNFPDRFSARQFPNYSSELNVNALLLGDSALYLCASSYRHPEGQYGYTFGSGTRLTVV.

The chain links TRBV5-4 to TRBJ2-7; 11 nucleotides align to TRBD1. J gave up 8 bases and V 4 bases, and 8 bases lay outside the gene matches. In germline, CDR1 is SGHNT, CDR2 YYREEE (reference sequence). This CDR3 is built from 14 residues. CDR3 loop: CASSTGQGEVQQYF. The CDR3 nucleotides read TGTGCCAGCAGCACGGGACAGGGGGAGGTGCAGCAGTACTTC.

The V gene is TRBV9, the J gene TRBJ2-2; D uncertain. The CDR3 has 16 amino acids. CDR1 and CDR2 from the germline V gene are SGDLS and YYNGEE. V was clipped by 0 bases and J by 0 bases, with 9 bases between them. This CDR3 reads CASSVGGATNTGELFF. In nucleotides, the CDR3 is TGTGCCAGCAGCGTAGGTGGAGCAACGAACACCGGGGAGCTGTTTTTT. The complete variable domain, with remaining parts taken from reference TRBV9 and TRBJ2-2, reads DSGVTQTPKHLITATGQRVTLRCSPRSGDLSVYWYQQSLDQGLQFLIQYYNGEERAKGNILERFSAQQFPDLHSELNLSSLELGDSALYFCASSVGGATNTGELFFGEGSRLTVL.

The gene calls are TRBV3-1 (or the pseudogene TRBV3-2) and TRBJ2-2, with 9 bases matching TRBD1. The germline V gene encodes CDR1 LGHDT and CDR2 YNNKEL (reference sequence). This CDR3 is 13 amino acids long. V shed 4 bases, J shed 12 bases, and the junction held 6 bases outside the gene matches. CDR3 sequence: CASSLRGTGQLFF. In nucleotides, the CDR3 is TGTGCCAGCAGCCTTCGAGGGACAGGGCAGCTGTTTTTT.

The chain links TRBV27 to TRBJ2-7; D is ambiguous. Germline assignment: CDR1 MNHEY and CDR2 SMNVEV (reference sequence). The CDR3 consists of 15 residues. With 2 bases removed from V and 3 bases from J, the gap between germline ends came to 14 bases. The CDR3 DNA reads TGTGCCAGCAGTTTACCGGGTCCTACTCACTACGAGCAGTACTTC. It translates to CASSLPGPTHYEQYF.

The table lists this clone with a few counts. In nucleotides, the CDR3 is TGTGCCTGGAGACGGGACGGGAGGTTCTACGAGCAGTACTTC. Protein sequence: CAWRRDGRFYEQYF. The chain uses TRBV30 and TRBJ2-7; 7 bases are shared with TRBD2. This CDR3 is 14 amino acids long. Germline CDR1 reads GTSNPN; CDR2 reads SVGIG (reference sequence). V was pared by 3 bases and J by 3 bases, with 8 bases of the junction left unmatched. Full variable domain (missing parts from reference TRBV30 and TRBJ2-7): SQTIHQWPATLVQPVGSPLSLECTVEGTSNPNLYWYRQAAGRGLQLLFYSVGIGQISSEVPQNLSASRPQDRQFILSSKKLLLSDSGFYLCAWRRDGRFYEQYFGPGTRLTVT.

CDR3 DNA: TGTGCCAGCAGCTCCGAGACCGGGACAGGGGTGGGGTATGGCTACACCTTC. Protein sequence: CASSSETGTGVGYGYTF. This chain uses TRBV5-4 with TRBJ1-2; 10 nucleotides align to TRBD1. J lost 5 bases, V lost 3 bases, and 13 bases had no gene match. Germline CDR1 reads SGHNT; CDR2 reads YYREEE (reference sequence). The CDR3 consists of 17 residues.

The chain recombines TRBV10-3 with TRBJ2-1; 8 nucleotides align to TRBD1. V lost 6 bases and J lost 6; bases outside the gene matches: 10. The CDR3 totals 15 residues. Looked up from germline, CDR1 is ENHRY and CDR2 is SYGVKD. CDR3 bases: TGTGCCATCAGCCTACAGGGGGGTTTGGGCAATGAGCAGTTCTTC. Protein product: CAISLQGGLGNEQFF.

The chain couples TRBV6-5 to TRBJ2-7; 10 positions match TRBD2. V trimming: 5 bases; J trimming: 2 bases; junction bases outside the gene matches: 3. CDR1 and CDR2 from the germline V gene are MNHEY and SVGAGI. CDR3 length: 14 residues. This CDR3 is CASSKLAGTYEQYF. Written as DNA, the CDR3 is TGTGCCAGCAGTAAACTAGCGGGGACCTACGAGCAGTACTTC.

The V and J genes are TRBV6-5 and TRBJ1-6; 7 bases match TRBD1. Germline trimming cut 2 bases from V and 9 bases from J; bases unmatched to any gene: 7. This CDR3 is built from 15 residues. Germline CDR1 and CDR2: MNHEY and SVGAGI. The CDR3 nucleotides are TGTGCCAGCAGTTACAGACAGGGTCCGAGTTCACCCCTCCACTTT. This translates into CASSYRQGPSSPLHF.

The chain couples TRBV6-5 to TRBJ1-3; 8 bases align to TRBD1. The germline CDR1 and CDR2 sequences are MNHEY and SVGAGI. V was pared by 4 bases and J by 4 bases, with 3 bases of the junction left unmatched. The CDR3 consists of 14 residues. CDR3 sequence: CASSSRDRGNTIYF. The CDR3 DNA follows: TGTGCCAGCAGTTCCCGGGACAGGGGAAACACCATATATTTT.

The chain is built from TRBV15 and TRBJ1-4; 9 bases match TRBD1. V trimming: 2 bases; J trimming: 3 bases; junction bases outside the gene matches: 13. This CDR3 contains 19 residues. CDR1 LNHNV and CDR2 YYDKDF come from the germline V gene (reference sequence). CDR3 bases: TGTGCCACCAGCAGACCCCTGGGACAGGGAAAAGGGGCTAATGAAAAACTGTTTTTT. It yields the protein CATSRPLGQGKGANEKLFF.

The J gene is TRBJ1-2, the V gene TRBV2, with 10 positions matching TRBD1. V shed 10 bases and J 5 bases; nucleotides not matched to a gene: 10. Germline V gene lookup returns CDR1 SNHLY and CDR2 FYNNEI. CDR3 size: 14 residues. The CDR3 loop is CATSGQGPGYGYTF. The CDR3 DNA reads TGTGCCACCTCGGGACAGGGGCCGGGGTATGGCTACACCTTC.

The genes are TRBV7-6 and TRBJ1-1; 9 nucleotides agree with TRBD1. The germline gives CDR1 SGHVS, CDR2 FNYEAQ. The length of the CDR3 is 16 residues. The V gene end was trimmed by 5 bases and the J gene end by 0 bases; junction bases not matched to a gene: 7. CDR3 DNA: TGTGCCAGCAGCCCCGGACAGGGGACCATGAACACTGAAGCTTTCTTT. Residues: CASSPGQGTMNTEAFF.

This sequence joins TRBV12-1 and TRBJ2-7; TRBD1 is the table's D call and was not checked against the DNA. TRBV12-1 constitutes a pseudogene. The CDR3 consists of 14 residues. The CDR3 region is CASSFQAGTYEQYF. In DNA form, the CDR3 reads TGTGCCAGCAGCTTTCAGGCAGGGACCTACGAGCAGTACTTC.

This clone was picked up one time. The rearrangement joins TRBV25-1 to TRBJ2-3; 10 bases are shared with TRBD2. J was trimmed by 4 bases and V by 8 bases; bases with no gene match: 9. The CDR3 spans 15 residues. Germline-derived CDR1 and CDR2 are MGHDK and SYGVNS. Here the CDR3 reads CASRGSGGVADTQYF. In DNA, the CDR3 is TGTGCCAGCCGGGGGAGCGGGGGGGTCGCAGATACGCAGTATTTT.

The chain is built from TRBV11-2 and TRBJ1-2; 11 bases fit TRBD1. This CDR3 has 17 residues. The germline V gene has CDR1 SGHAT and CDR2 FQNNGV. V shed 7 bases, J shed 3 bases, and the junction held 13 bases outside the gene matches. The CDR3 is CASTKYRTGGSYYGYTF. The CDR3, as DNA: TGTGCCAGCACTAAATACAGGACAGGGGGCTCCTACTATGGCTACACCTTC.

This clone was detected a few times. V is TRBV7-9 and J is TRBJ2-1; no clear D gene. The CDR3 totals 15 residues. The germline V and J ends were trimmed by 2 bases and 7 bases, with 15 bases remaining between them. Germline assignment: CDR1 SEHNR and CDR2 FQNEAQ (reference sequence). The CDR3 DNA sequence: TGTGCCAGCAGCTTATTATGGGTGAACGGGAATGAGCAGTTCTTC. Its protein is CASSLLWVNGNEQFF.